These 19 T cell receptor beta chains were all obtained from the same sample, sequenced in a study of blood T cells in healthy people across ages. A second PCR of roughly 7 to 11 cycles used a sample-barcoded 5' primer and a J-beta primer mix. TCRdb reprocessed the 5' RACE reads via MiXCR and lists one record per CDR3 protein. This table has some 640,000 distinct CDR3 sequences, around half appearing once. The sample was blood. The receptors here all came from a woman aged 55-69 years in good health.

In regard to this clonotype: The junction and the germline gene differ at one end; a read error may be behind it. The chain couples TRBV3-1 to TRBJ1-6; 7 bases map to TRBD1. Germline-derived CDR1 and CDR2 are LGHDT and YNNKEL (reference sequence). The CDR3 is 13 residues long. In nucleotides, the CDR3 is TGTGCCAGAAGCCAGGACAGGAGTTCACCCCTCCACTTT. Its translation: CARSQDRSSPLHF. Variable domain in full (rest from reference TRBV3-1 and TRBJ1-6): DTAVSQTPKYLVTQMGNDKSIKCEQNLGHDTMYWYKQDSKKFLKIMFSYNNKELIINETVPNRFSPKSPDKAHLNLHINSLELGDSAVYFCARSQDRSSPLHFGNGTRLTVT.

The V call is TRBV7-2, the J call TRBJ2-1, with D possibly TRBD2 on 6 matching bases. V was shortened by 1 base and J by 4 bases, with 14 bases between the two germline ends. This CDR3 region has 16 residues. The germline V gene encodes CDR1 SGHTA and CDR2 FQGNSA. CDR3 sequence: CASSLVASRGYNEQFF. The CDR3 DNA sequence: TGTGCCAGCAGCTTAGTGGCTAGCCGGGGGTACAATGAGCAGTTCTTC.

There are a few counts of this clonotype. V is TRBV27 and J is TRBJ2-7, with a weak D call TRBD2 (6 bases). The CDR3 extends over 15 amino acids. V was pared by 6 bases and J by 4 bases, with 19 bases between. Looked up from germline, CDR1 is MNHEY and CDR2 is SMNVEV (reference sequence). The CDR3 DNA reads TGTGCCAGCAGCCAAAGGGGTATTAGCGGATACGAGCAGTACTTC. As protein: CASSQRGISGYEQYF.

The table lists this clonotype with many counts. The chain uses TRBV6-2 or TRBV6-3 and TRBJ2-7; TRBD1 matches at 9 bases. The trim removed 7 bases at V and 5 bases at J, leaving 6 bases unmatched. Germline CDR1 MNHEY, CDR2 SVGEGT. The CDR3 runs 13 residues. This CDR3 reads CASKGTGSHEQYF. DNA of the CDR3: TGTGCCAGCAAGGGGACAGGGAGCCACGAGCAGTACTTC.

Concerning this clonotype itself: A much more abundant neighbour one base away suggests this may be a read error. CDR3 protein: CASRAGGREETQYF. CDR3 sequence (DNA): TGTGCCAGCAGAGCGGGAGGGCGCGAAGAGACCCAGTACTTC. V gene TRBV28 combines with J gene TRBJ2-5; TRBD2 agrees at 10 bases. This CDR3 spans 14 amino acids. V shed 6 bases and J 3 bases; nucleotides not matched to a gene: 4. CDR1 is MDHEN, CDR2 SYDVKM, per germline.

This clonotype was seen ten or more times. As DNA, the CDR3 is TGCGCCAGCAGCCAAGATGAGACTAAGGCCTACGAGCAGTACTTC. It translates to CASSQDETKAYEQYF. The chain joins TRBV4-3 to TRBJ2-7, with a tentative D call TRBD2 (5 bases). This CDR3 is built from 15 residues. The V and J ends lost 0 bases and 2 bases respectively, with 11 bases between them. CDR1 and CDR2 (germline): LGHNA, YSLEER.

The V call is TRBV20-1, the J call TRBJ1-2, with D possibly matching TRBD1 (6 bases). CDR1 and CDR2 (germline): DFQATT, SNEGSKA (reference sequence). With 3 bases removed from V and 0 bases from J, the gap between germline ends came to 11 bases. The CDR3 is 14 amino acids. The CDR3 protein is CSASRTATNYGYTF. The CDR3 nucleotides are TGCAGTGCTAGTAGGACAGCCACTAACTATGGCTACACCTTC.

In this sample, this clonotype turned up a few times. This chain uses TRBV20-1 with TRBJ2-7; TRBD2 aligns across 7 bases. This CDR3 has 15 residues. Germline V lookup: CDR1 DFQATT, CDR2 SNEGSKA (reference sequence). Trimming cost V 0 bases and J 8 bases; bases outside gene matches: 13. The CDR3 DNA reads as TGCAGTGCTAGAGATAGTCTTAGCGGGTTCACGAAGCAGTACTTC. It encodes CSARDSLSGFTKQYF.

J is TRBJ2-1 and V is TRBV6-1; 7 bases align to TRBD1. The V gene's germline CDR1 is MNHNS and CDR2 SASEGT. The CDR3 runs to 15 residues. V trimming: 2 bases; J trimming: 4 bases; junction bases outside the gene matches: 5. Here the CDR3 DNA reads TGTGCCAGCAGTGAAAACAGGGGAGAGTACAATGAGCAGTTCTTC. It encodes CASSENRGEYNEQFF.

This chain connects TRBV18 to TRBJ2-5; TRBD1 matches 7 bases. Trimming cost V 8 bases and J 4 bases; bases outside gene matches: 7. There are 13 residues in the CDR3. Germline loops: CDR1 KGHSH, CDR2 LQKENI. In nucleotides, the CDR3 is TGTGCCAGCGTCGGAACAGGGGTAGAGACCCAGTACTTC. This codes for CASVGTGVETQYF.

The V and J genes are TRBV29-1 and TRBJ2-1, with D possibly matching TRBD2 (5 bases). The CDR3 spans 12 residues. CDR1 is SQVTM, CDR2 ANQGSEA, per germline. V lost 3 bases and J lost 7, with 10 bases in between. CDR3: CSVEGGRNEQFF. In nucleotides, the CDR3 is TGCAGCGTTGAGGGTGGGAGAAATGAGCAGTTCTTC.

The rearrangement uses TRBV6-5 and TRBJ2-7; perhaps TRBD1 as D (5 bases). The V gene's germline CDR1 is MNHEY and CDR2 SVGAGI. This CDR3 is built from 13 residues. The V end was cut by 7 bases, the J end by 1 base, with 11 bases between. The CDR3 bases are TGTGCCAGCAAAGTTCCAGGGTCCTACGAGCAGTACTTC. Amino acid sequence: CASKVPGSYEQYF.

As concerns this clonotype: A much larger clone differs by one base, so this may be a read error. For the CDR3, the DNA is TGTGCCAGCGGCTTGGCGTACAATGAGCAGTTCTTC. It codes for CASGLAYNEQFF. The chain links TRBV11-2 to TRBJ2-1, with D unclear. The CDR3 is made up of 12 amino acids. The germline V gene has CDR1 SGHAT and CDR2 FQNNGV.

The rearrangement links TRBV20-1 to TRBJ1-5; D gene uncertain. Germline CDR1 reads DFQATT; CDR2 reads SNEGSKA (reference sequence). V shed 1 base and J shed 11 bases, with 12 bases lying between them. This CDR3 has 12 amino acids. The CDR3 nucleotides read TGCAGTGCTAGAGGAGTTGGGTTGGCCCAGCATTTT. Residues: CSARGVGLAQHF.

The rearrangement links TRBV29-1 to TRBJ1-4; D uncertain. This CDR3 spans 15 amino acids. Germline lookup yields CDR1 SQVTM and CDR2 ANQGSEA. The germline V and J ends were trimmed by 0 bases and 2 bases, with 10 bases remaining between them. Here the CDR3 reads CSVEDQAATNEKLFF. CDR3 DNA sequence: TGCAGCGTTGAAGATCAGGCGGCGACTAATGAAAAACTGTTTTTT. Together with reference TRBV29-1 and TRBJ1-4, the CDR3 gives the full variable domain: SAVISQKPSRDICQRGTSLTIQCQVDSQVTMMFWYRQQPGQSLTLIATANQGSEATYESGFVIDKFPISRPNLTFSTLTVSNMSPEDSSIYLCSVEDQAATNEKLFFGSGTQLSVL.

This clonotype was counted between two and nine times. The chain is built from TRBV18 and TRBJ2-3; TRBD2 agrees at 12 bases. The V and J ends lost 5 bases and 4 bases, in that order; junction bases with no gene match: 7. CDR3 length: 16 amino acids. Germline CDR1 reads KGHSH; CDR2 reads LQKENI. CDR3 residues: CASSVLAGGPADTQYF. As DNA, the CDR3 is TGTGCCAGCTCAGTCCTAGCGGGAGGGCCTGCAGATACGCAGTATTTT.

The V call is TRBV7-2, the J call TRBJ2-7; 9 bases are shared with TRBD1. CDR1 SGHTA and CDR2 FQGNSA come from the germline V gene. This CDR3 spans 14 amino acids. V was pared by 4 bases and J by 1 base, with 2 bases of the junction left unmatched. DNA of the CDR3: TGTGCCAGCAGCTGGGACAGGGTGTCCTACGAGCAGTACTTC. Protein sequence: CASSWDRVSYEQYF.

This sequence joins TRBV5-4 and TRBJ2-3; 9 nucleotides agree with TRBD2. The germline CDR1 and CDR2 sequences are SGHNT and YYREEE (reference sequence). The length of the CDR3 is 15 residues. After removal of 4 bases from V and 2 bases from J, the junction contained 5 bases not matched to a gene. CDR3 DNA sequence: TGTGCCAGCAGCACCCCGGGACTAGCCACAGATACGCAGTATTTT. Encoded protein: CASSTPGLATDTQYF.

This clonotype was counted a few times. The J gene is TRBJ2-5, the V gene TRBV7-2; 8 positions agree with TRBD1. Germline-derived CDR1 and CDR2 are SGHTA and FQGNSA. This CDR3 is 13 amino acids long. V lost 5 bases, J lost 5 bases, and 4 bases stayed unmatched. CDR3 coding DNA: TGTGCCAGCAGCGTCACAGGGGGGGAGACCCAGTACTTC. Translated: CASSVTGGETQYF.